These 6 T cell receptor beta chains share one sample of origin, sequenced in a study of tissue T cells after allogeneic stem cell transplantation. The table came from immunoSEQ multiplex PCR; TCRdb's copy has only in-frame clones and leaves some out. The top ten hold more than 3% of the sample, which has tens of thousands of clones, less than 90% seen once. Sequencing used blood, obtained before transplantation. The receptors shown here come from a woman aged 18-50 years who later had graft-versus-host disease after an allogeneic stem cell transplant.

The chain combines TRBV3-1 (or the pseudogene TRBV3-2) with TRBJ2-6, with D uncertain. Germline V CDR1 and CDR2: LGHDT, YNNKEL (reference sequence). Deletions cut 4 bases from V and 1 base from J, with 14 bases between. The CDR3 extends over 17 amino acids. The CDR3 protein is CASSPVLGSSGANVLTF. In DNA form, the CDR3 reads TGTGCCAGCAGCCCCGTTTTGGGGTCGTCTGGGGCCAACGTCCTGACTTTC.

The chain uses TRBV27 and TRBJ2-7; 11 positions match TRBD1. V was clipped by 5 bases and J by 4 bases; unmatched bases: 4. Germline V gives CDR1 MNHEY, CDR2 SMNVEV (reference sequence). CDR3 length equals 14 residues. This chain's CDR3 is CASSAGTGGYEQYF. CDR3 nucleotides: TGTGCCAGCAGTGCCGGGACAGGGGGATACGAGCAGTACTTC.

V usage is TRBV9 and J usage is TRBJ1-2; D call uncertain. V lost 0 bases and J 8 bases, leaving 11 bases between the germline ends. There are 13 residues in the CDR3. Per germline, CDR1 SGDLS and CDR2 YYNGEE. The CDR3 protein is CASSVDEGEGYTF. In nucleotides, the CDR3 is TGTGCCAGCAGCGTAGATGAGGGAGAGGGCTACACCTTC.

The V call is TRBV29-1, the J call TRBJ1-1; D not resolved. The CDR3 runs to 14 residues. Trimming shortened V by 7 bases and J by 4 bases, and 19 bases separated the two germline ends. Germline V lookup: CDR1 SQVTM, CDR2 ANQGSEA. CDR3 sequence: CSGQEGAGSTEAFF. CDR3 DNA sequence: TGCAGCGGTCAAGAGGGAGCTGGGAGCACTGAAGCTTTCTTT.

Only a few counts were recorded for this clone. The chain recombines TRBV5-4 with TRBJ1-2; 7 bases map to TRBD1. The CDR3 spans 14 residues. Germline trimming cut 4 bases from V and 8 bases from J; bases unmatched to any gene: 11. Germline lookup yields CDR1 SGHNT and CDR2 YYREEE (reference sequence). The CDR3 DNA sequence: TGTGCCAGCAGCCCTGACAGGGATAAATCCGGCTACACCTTC. This gives the protein CASSPDRDKSGYTF.

The chain is built from TRBV18 and TRBJ1-5; TRBD1 might be the D (5 bases). V was shortened by 3 bases and J by 3 bases, with 12 bases between the two germline ends. This CDR3 has 15 residues. Germline values: CDR1 KGHSH, CDR2 LQKENI. The CDR3 DNA sequence: TGTGCCAGCTCACCCCAGGGAGGGTACAATCAGCCCCAGCATTTT. Translated: CASSPQGGYNQPQHF.